Listed here is a single T cell receptor (beta chain). Germline V gene sequence: CDR1 MNHEY, CDR2 SVGAGI. This CDR3 has 13 residues. V lost 6 bases and J lost 5; bases outside the gene matches: 6. These data belong to a study of blood T cell repertoires in COVID-19. Study-wide background: Sites across the United States, Italy and Spain contributed samples from acute and convalescent COVID-19. Sources were T cells, B-cell-depleted T cells, or PBMCs; the material itself was cDNA or gDNA.

Authors' processing steps: Reference gene primer amplification gave estimated nucleated cell counts. Some clones are missing from TCRdb's copy, which holds only in-frame ones; the method was immunoSEQ multiplex PCR. From that table come the V and J calls and clone size; the DNA was used to work out D and trimming. The sample lists over 25,000 clones; roughly 90% were seen once. The V and J genes are TRBV6-5 and TRBJ2-5; TRBD1 agrees at 7 bases. The TCR comes from a man in his 70s with active or convalescent COVID-19. The sequencing sample was made of peripheral blood. CDR3 region: CASSFQGEETQYF. The CDR3, as DNA: TGTGCCAGCAGCTTCCAGGGGGAGGAGACCCAGTACTTC.